These 10 T cell receptor beta chains came from one sample sequenced in a study of T cells in Graves' hyperthyroidism and ophthalmopathy. Amplification of TCR beta CDR3 regions used RNA as the template. Researchers ran a first-round RT-PCR on the TCR CDR3 using the HTBI primer set. TCRdb re-analysed the multiplex PCR reads in MiXCR, keeping a single row per CDR3 protein. The sample yields around 600,000 distinct CDR3 sequences, 14% seen once. The sample was blood. Every receptor here comes from a woman aged 45-60 years with Graves' ophthalmopathy.

This clonotype was seen ten or more times. The rearrangement uses TRBV2 and TRBJ2-1, with D perhaps TRBD2 (5 bases). This CDR3 comprises 13 residues. V was shortened by 8 bases and J by 4 bases, with 12 bases between the two germline ends. Germline V gives CDR1 SNHLY, CDR2 FYNNEI. The chain's CDR3 is CASGKRLYNEQFF. CDR3 DNA: TGTGCCAGCGGGAAACGACTATACAATGAGCAGTTCTTC. Filled out from reference TRBV2 and TRBJ2-1, the complete variable domain reads EPEVTQTPSHQVTQMGQEVILRCVPISNHLYFYWYRQILGQKVEFLVSFYNNEISEKSEIFDDQFSVERPDGSNFTLKIRSTKLEDSAMYFCASGKRLYNEQFFGPGTRLTVL.

The genes are TRBV12-3 or TRBV12-4 and TRBJ2-7, with 10 bases fitting TRBD2. The CDR3 length is 14 residues. The junction had 6 bases not matched to a gene; V was cut back by 6 bases and J by 4 bases. The CDR3: CASRPAGGPYEQYF. The CDR3 nucleotides read TGTGCCAGCAGACCAGCGGGAGGGCCGTACGAGCAGTACTTC.

The chain employs TRBV3-1 and TRBJ2-1, with 9 bases aligning to TRBD2. CDR3 length: 18 amino acids. V was pared by 2 bases and J by 3 bases, with 11 bases of the junction left unmatched. From germline, CDR1 is LGHDT and CDR2 YNNKEL (reference sequence). The CDR3 here is CASSQRVRAGGNYNEQFF. The CDR3 nucleotides read TGTGCCAGCAGCCAAAGGGTTAGAGCGGGAGGAAACTACAATGAGCAGTTCTTC.

This clonotype has a count of ten or more. The V call is TRBV29-1, the J call TRBJ2-1; no clear D. Germline CDR1 reads SQVTM; CDR2 reads ANQGSEA. This CDR3 contains 13 residues. The CDR3 DNA is TGCACCATAGACGGACCGTCGTACAATGAGCAGTTCTTC. This codes for CTIDGPSYNEQFF.

This clonotype was detected only a few times. The chain combines TRBV19 with TRBJ1-5; 8 nucleotides agree with TRBD1. Per the germline V gene, CDR1 is LNHDA and CDR2 is SQIVND (reference sequence). CDR3 size: 17 residues. Trimming cost V 3 bases and J 1 base; bases outside gene matches: 8. The CDR3 loop reads CASSITRGRRSNQPQHF. CDR3 DNA: TGTGCCAGTAGTATTACCAGGGGGCGAAGGAGCAATCAGCCCCAGCATTTT.

This clonotype has ten or more counts. The CDR3 is CASSSRAGRVTDTQYF. DNA for the CDR3: TGTGCCAGCAGCTCCCGAGCGGGGCGTGTCACAGATACGCAGTATTTT. The rearrangement links TRBV7-3 to TRBJ2-3, with 7 bases aligning to TRBD2. The CDR3 totals 16 residues. Trimming cost V 4 bases and J 2 bases; bases outside gene matches: 9. From germline, CDR1 is SGHTA and CDR2 FQGTGA.

This clonotype has at least ten counts. The chain joins TRBV28 to TRBJ1-1, with D unresolved. CDR1 is MDHEN and CDR2 is SYDVKM in the germline V gene. Trimming removed 3 bases from V and 4 bases from J, with 15 bases in between. The CDR3 is 15 residues long. This CDR3 is CASSFRRRFGTEAFF. DNA for the CDR3: TGTGCCAGCAGTTTTCGGCGGAGGTTTGGCACTGAAGCTTTCTTT.

This clonotype was counted at least ten times. The chain employs TRBV12-3 or TRBV12-4 and TRBJ1-1, with D perhaps TRBD1 (6 bases). V dropped 6 bases and J dropped 0 bases, with 11 bases sitting between them. The length of the CDR3 is 14 residues. The CDR3 DNA follows: TGTGCCAGCAGAACCACAGGGATGAACACTGAAGCTTTCTTT. Protein sequence: CASRTTGMNTEAFF.

This clonotype came up many times. The rearrangement links TRBV2 to TRBJ2-5, with TRBD1 as a possible D gene (6 bases). This CDR3 region has 13 residues. V was shortened by 6 bases and J by 3 bases, with 11 bases between the two germline ends. Germline assignment: CDR1 SNHLY and CDR2 FYNNEI. The CDR3 reads CASRRHREETQYF. CDR3 DNA sequence: TGTGCCAGCAGACGACACAGGGAAGAGACCCAGTACTTC.

A few counts support this clonotype. This chain links TRBV7-2 with TRBJ1-2; D perhaps matches TRBD1 (6 bases). Germline CDR1 is SGHTA and CDR2 is FQGNSA. V was cut by 1 base and J by 2 bases, with 23 bases left in between. CDR3 length: 19 residues. In nucleotides, the CDR3 is TGTGCCAGCAGCTTAGTAGTTAGGACAGATCGATCGAGAAACTATGGCTACACCTTC. Residues: CASSLVVRTDRSRNYGYTF.